What follows is one T cell receptor beta chain and its context. Its antigen is currently unknown. These data come from a study of Ad26.COV2.S vaccination and SARS-CoV-2 variants. Findings of the study overall: Total responses of T cells may have been underestimated by the analyses of TCR breadth and depth. Those who received vaccine or placebo ended up with similar non-spike TCR breadth. Spike-specific TCR breadth was greater after Ad26.COV2.S than placebo. Breadth, reportedly substantial, characterized the spike-specific CD8+ and CD4+ T cell responses after vaccination.

The V gene's germline CDR1 is MNHEY and CDR2 SMNVEV (reference sequence). V was shortened by 4 bases and J by 2 bases, with 3 bases between the two germline ends. This CDR3 contains 11 residues. This table comes from immunoSEQ multiplex PCR, and its TCRdb copy is limited to in-frame clones, with some not included. The table has around 45,000 clones, roughly 83% seen once. The specimen comprised peripheral blood, sampled after recovery from COVID-19. The receptor's source is a human donor who had recovered from COVID-19. The genes are TRBV27 and TRBJ2-7; D is ambiguous. The CDR3 nucleotides read TGTGCCAGCAGTTCCCCCTACGAGCAGTACTTC. It codes for CASSSPYEQYF.